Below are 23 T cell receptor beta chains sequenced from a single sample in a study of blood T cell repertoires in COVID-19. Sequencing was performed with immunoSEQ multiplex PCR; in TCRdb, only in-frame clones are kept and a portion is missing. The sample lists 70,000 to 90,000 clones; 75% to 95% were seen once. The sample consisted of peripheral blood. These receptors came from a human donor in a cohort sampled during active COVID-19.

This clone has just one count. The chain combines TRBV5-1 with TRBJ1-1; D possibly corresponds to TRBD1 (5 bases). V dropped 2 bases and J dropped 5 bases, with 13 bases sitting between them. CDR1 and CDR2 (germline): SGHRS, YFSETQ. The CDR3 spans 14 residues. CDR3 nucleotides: TGCGCCAGCAGCTTTAGGGGCGCGCGGACTGAAGCTTTCTTT. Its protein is CASSFRGARTEAFF.

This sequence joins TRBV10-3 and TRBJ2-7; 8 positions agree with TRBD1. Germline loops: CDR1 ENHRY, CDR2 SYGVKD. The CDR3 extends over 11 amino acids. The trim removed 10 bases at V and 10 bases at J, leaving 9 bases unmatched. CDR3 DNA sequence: TGTGCCACCCGCCTCGACAGGGGACAGTACTTC. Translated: CATRLDRGQYF.

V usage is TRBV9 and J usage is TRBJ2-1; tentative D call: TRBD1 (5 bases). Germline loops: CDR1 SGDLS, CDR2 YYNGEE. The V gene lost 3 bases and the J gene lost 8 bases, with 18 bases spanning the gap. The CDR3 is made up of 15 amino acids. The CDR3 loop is CASSALSGKSDEQFF. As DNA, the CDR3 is TGTGCCAGCAGCGCATTATCAGGGAAGAGCGATGAGCAGTTCTTC.

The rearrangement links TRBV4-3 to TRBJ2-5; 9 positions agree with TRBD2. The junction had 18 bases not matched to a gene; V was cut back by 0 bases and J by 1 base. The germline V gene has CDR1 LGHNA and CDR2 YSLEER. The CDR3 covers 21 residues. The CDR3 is CASSQDRALAGTILLQETQYF. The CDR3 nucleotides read TGCGCCAGCAGCCAAGATCGGGCCCTAGCGGGGACGATACTACTCCAAGAGACCCAGTACTTC.

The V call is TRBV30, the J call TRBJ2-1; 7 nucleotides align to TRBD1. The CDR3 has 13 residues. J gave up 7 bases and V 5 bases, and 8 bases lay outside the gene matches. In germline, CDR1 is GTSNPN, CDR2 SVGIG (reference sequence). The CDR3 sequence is CAWFSPDRNEQFF. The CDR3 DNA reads TGTGCCTGGTTTAGTCCGGACAGGAATGAGCAGTTCTTC.

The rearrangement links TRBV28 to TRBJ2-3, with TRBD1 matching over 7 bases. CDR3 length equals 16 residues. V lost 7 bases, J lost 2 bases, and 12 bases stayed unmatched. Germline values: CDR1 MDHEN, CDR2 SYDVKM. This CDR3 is CASTQGPGTATDTQYF. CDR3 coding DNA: TGTGCCAGCACCCAAGGACCCGGGACAGCCACAGATACGCAGTATTTT.

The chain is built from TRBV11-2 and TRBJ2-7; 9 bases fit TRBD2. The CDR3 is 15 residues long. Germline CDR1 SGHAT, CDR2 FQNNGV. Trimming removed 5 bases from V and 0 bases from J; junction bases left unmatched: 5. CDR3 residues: CASSPFSGSSYEQYF. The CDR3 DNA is TGTGCCAGCAGCCCTTTTAGCGGGAGCTCCTACGAGCAGTACTTC.

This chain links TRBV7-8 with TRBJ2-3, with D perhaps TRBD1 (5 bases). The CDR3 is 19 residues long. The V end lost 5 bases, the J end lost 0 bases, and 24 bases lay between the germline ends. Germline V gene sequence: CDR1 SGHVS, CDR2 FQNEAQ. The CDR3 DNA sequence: TGTGCCAGCAGCGTTTACCATATTGGGGCACCATCTAGCACAGATACGCAGTATTTT. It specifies CASSVYHIGAPSSTDTQYF. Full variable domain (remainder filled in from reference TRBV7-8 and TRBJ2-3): GAGVSQSPRYKVAKRGQDVALRCDPISGHVSLFWYQQALGQGPEFLTYFQNEAQLDKSGLPSDRFFAERPEGSVSTLKIQRTQQEDSAVYLCASSVYHIGAPSSTDTQYFGPGTRLTVL.

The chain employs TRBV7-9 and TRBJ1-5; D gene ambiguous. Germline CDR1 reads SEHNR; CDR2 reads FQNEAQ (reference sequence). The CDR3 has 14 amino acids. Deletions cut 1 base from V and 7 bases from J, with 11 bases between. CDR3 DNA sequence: TGTGCCAGCAGCTTAGGGGAGGCCAGGCAGCCCCAGCATTTT. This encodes CASSLGEARQPQHF.

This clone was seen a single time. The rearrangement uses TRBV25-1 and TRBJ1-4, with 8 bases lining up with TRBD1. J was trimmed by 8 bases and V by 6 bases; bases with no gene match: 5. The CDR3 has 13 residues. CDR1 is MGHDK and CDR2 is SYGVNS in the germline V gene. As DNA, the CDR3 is TGTGCCAGCAGAAGACAGGGGATGGAAAAACTGTTTTTT. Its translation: CASRRQGMEKLFF.

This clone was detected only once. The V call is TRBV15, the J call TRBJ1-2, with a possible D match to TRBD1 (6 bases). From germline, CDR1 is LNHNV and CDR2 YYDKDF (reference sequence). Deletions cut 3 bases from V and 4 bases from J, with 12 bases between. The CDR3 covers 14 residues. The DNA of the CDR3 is TGTGCCACCAGCAGGTCCGACAGGTCCTATGGCTACACCTTC. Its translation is CATSRSDRSYGYTF.

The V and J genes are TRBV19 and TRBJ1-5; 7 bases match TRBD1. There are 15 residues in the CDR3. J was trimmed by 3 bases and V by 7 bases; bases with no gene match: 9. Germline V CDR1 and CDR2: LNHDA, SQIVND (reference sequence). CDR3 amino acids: CASNPDRLLNQPQHF. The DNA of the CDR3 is TGTGCCAGTAATCCGGACAGGCTTCTCAATCAGCCCCAGCATTTT.

The CDR3 reads CASNPGFNYGYTF. The CDR3 DNA follows: TGTGCCAGCAATCCGGGATTCAACTATGGCTACACCTTC. The V gene is TRBV11-2, the J gene TRBJ1-2; D ambiguous. CDR1 and CDR2 from the germline V gene are SGHAT and FQNNGV. V lost 7 bases, J lost 2 bases, and 11 bases lay in between. The CDR3 consists of 13 residues. Supplemented by reference TRBV11-2 and TRBJ1-2, the full variable domain reads EAGVAQSPRYKIIEKRQSVAFWCNPISGHATLYWYQQILGQGPKLLIQFQNNGVVDDSQLPKDRFSAERLKGVDSTLKIQPAKLEDSAVYLCASNPGFNYGYTFGSGTRLTVV.

The CDR3 is CASIGQGRFYGYTF. CDR3 bases: TGTGCCAGTATTGGACAGGGTAGATTTTATGGCTACACCTTC. V and J are TRBV19 and TRBJ1-2; 8 bases are shared with TRBD1. Germline CDR1 reads LNHDA; CDR2 reads SQIVND (reference sequence). The V gene end was trimmed by 7 bases and the J gene end by 5 bases; junction bases not matched to a gene: 9. CDR3 length equals 14 residues.

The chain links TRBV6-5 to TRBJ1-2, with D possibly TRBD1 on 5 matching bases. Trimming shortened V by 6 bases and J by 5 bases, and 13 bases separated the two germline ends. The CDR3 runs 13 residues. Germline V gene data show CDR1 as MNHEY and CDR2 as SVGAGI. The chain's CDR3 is CASSREVGYGYTF. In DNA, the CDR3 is TGTGCCAGCAGCAGGGAAGTTGGGTATGGCTACACCTTC.

CDR3 region: CASSSMGLGTGTYEQYF. Written as DNA, the CDR3 is TGCGCCAGCAGCTCGATGGGTCTCGGGACAGGGACCTACGAGCAGTACTTC. V gene TRBV5-1 combines with J gene TRBJ2-7; TRBD1 matches at 9 bases. V lost 3 bases and J lost 2; bases outside the gene matches: 12. This CDR3 is 17 amino acids long. Germline assignment: CDR1 SGHRS and CDR2 YFSETQ.

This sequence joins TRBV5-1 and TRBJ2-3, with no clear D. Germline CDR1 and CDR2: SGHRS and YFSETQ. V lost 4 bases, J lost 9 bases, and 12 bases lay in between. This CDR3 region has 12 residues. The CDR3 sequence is CASSTSTETQYF. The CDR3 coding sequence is TGCGCCAGCAGCACATCGACGGAGACGCAGTATTTT.

The CDR3 bases are TGTGCCAGCAGTTCTGCCCCGATAACAAATTCACCCCTCCACTTT. It is translated as CASSSAPITNSPLHF. The gene calls are TRBV6-5 and TRBJ1-6; no definite D call. The germline CDR1 and CDR2 sequences are MNHEY and SVGAGI. This CDR3 comprises 15 residues. The V and J ends lost 4 bases and 7 bases respectively, with 14 bases between them.

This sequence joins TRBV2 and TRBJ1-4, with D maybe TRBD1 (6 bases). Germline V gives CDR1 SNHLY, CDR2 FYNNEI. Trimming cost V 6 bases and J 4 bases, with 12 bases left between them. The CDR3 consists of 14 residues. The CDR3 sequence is CASSYRDINEKLFF. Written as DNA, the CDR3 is TGTGCCAGCAGCTACAGGGATATTAATGAAAAACTGTTTTTT.

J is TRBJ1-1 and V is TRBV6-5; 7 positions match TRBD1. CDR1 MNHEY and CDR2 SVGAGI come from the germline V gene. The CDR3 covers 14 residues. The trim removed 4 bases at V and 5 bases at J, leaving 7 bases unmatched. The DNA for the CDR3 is TGTGCCAGCAGTTCCTACGACAGGGTAACTGAAGCTTTCTTT. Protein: CASSSYDRVTEAFF.

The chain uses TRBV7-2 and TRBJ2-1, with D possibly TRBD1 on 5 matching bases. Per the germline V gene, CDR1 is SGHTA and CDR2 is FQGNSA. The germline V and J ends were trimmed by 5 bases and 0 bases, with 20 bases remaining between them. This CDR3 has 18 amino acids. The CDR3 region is CASSPQGGVLSSYNEQFF. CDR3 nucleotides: TGTGCCAGCAGCCCCCAGGGCGGCGTTTTAAGCTCCTACAATGAGCAGTTCTTC.

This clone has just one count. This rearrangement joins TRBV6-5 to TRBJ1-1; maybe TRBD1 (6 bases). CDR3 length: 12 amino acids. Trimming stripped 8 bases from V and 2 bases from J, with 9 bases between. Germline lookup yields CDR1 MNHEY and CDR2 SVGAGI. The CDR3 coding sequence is TGTGCCAGCTCCAGGGGTAACACTGAAGCTTTCTTT. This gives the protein CASSRGNTEAFF.

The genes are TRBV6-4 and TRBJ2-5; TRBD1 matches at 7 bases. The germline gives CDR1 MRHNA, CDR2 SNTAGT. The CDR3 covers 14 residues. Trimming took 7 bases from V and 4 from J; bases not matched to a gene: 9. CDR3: CASKVRQGVETQYF. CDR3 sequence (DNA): TGTGCCAGCAAGGTAAGACAGGGAGTAGAGACCCAGTACTTC.